The 13 T cell receptor beta chains given below trace back to one sample, sequenced in a study of control samples from healthy donors and cancer patients. Using immunoSEQ multiplex PCR, the repertoire was profiled, and TCRdb retains in-frame clones only, with some absent. The sample consists of about 160,000 clones, over 85% of them appearing once. Material: blood. These receptors were obtained from a man between 18 and 29 years old in good health.

The chain carries TRBV6-5 and TRBJ2-7; a weak D match, TRBD2 (6 bases). In germline, CDR1 is MNHEY, CDR2 SVGAGI. This CDR3 has 13 amino acids. With 11 bases removed from V and 3 bases from J, the gap between germline ends came to 17 bases. CDR3 nucleotides: TGTGCCGGCACCATAAACGGGGGCTACGAGCAGTACTTC. Protein: CAGTINGGYEQYF.

V is TRBV5-1 and J is TRBJ1-1; D not resolved. Trimming shortened V by 2 bases and J by 1 base, and 9 bases separated the two germline ends. CDR3 length: 14 amino acids. Germline V gene data show CDR1 as SGHRS and CDR2 as YFSETQ. In DNA, the CDR3 is TGCGCCAGCAGCTTTCATCTGCCGAACACTGAAGCTTTCTTT. Its translation: CASSFHLPNTEAFF.

This sequence joins TRBV6-5 and TRBJ1-1; D not resolved. Germline lookup yields CDR1 MNHEY and CDR2 SVGAGI. The CDR3 is made up of 13 amino acids. V was trimmed by 0 bases and J by 7 bases, leaving 9 bases between them. Here the CDR3 DNA reads TGTGCCAGCAGTTACTCGAGGTCCGGTGAAGCTTTCTTT. Its protein is CASSYSRSGEAFF.

V usage is TRBV20-1 and J usage is TRBJ2-3; the match to TRBD2 covers 10 bases. V lost 4 bases to trimming and J lost 8 bases; unmatched junction nucleotides: 0. Germline CDR1 is DFQATT and CDR2 is SNEGSKA (reference sequence). The CDR3 runs 11 residues. CDR3 loop: CSAKREGTQYF. The CDR3 DNA reads as TGCAGTGCTAAGCGGGAGGGTACGCAGTATTTT.

The V call is TRBV19, the J call TRBJ2-1; 9 positions agree with TRBD1. Germline V lookup: CDR1 LNHDA, CDR2 SQIVND (reference sequence). V lost 5 bases to trimming and J lost 7 bases; unmatched junction nucleotides: 15. CDR3 length: 17 amino acids. CDR3 bases: TGTGCCAGTAGTCAACGCTATCGGGACAGGGCGAATAATGAGCAGTTCTTC. This translates into CASSQRYRDRANNEQFF.

The V call is TRBV19, the J call TRBJ1-1; D may be TRBD1 (6 bases). The V gene lost 10 bases and the J gene lost 5 bases, with 20 bases spanning the gap. The V gene's germline CDR1 is LNHDA and CDR2 SQIVND (reference sequence). The CDR3 loop spans 14 amino acids. The CDR3 coding sequence is TGTGCCACCTCCCCCCCGGGGGGCAGAACTGAAGCTTTCTTT. Translated, it gives CATSPPGGRTEAFF.

This chain connects TRBV10-3 to TRBJ2-7; D perhaps matches TRBD2 (5 bases). The CDR3 runs to 12 residues. Germline values: CDR1 ENHRY, CDR2 SYGVKD. The V end was cut by 6 bases, the J end by 3 bases, with 9 bases between. The CDR3 sequence is CAISGADYEQYF. CDR3 DNA: TGTGCCATCAGCGGAGCGGACTACGAGCAGTACTTC.

Only a few counts were recorded for this clone. This sequence joins TRBV6-2 or TRBV6-3 and TRBJ1-5; D is possibly TRBD1 (5 bases). Germline CDR1 reads MNHEY; CDR2 reads SVGEGT. The CDR3 contains 17 residues. The V end lost 6 bases, the J end lost 9 bases, and 27 bases lay between the germline ends. CDR3 sequence: CASSHAAGPRSPWPQHF. DNA of the CDR3: TGTGCCAGCAGCCATGCGGCGGGACCCCGCTCCCCATGGCCCCAGCATTTT.

The chain links TRBV18 to TRBJ2-5; D not resolved. V was pared by 3 bases and J by 0 bases, with 8 bases between. The germline gives CDR1 KGHSH, CDR2 LQKENI. The length of the CDR3 is 14 residues. The CDR3 region is CASSPYYNQETQYF. The DNA of the CDR3 is TGTGCCAGCTCACCCTATTACAACCAAGAGACCCAGTACTTC.

V usage is TRBV2 and J usage is TRBJ1-1; D may be TRBD1 (5 bases). Looked up from germline, CDR1 is SNHLY and CDR2 is FYNNEI. With 11 bases removed from V and 3 bases from J, the gap between germline ends came to 13 bases. This CDR3 is built from 12 residues. DNA of the CDR3: TGTGCCGCCACTGGGGGGTACACTGAAGCTTTCTTT. Protein product: CAATGGYTEAFF.

V and J are TRBV6-5 and TRBJ2-2; TRBD1 agrees at 7 bases. Germline V gene data show CDR1 as MNHEY and CDR2 as SVGAGI. This CDR3 contains 15 residues. J lost 6 bases, V lost 5 bases, and 9 bases had no gene match. CDR3 bases: TGTGCCAGCAGTAAATCTCTCGGACAGGCCGGGGAGCTGTTTTTT. Translated: CASSKSLGQAGELFF.

The rearrangement links TRBV11-2 to TRBJ1-4; the D gene is possibly TRBD1 (6 bases). The germline CDR1 and CDR2 sequences are SGHAT and FQNNGV. The V and J ends lost 5 bases and 3 bases respectively, with 13 bases between them. CDR3 length: 15 residues. Here the CDR3 reads CASSRTGSANEKLFF. The CDR3 nucleotides read TGTGCCAGCAGCCGAACAGGGTCCGCTAATGAAAAACTGTTTTTT.

V is TRBV19 and J is TRBJ1-5, with TRBD1 matching 7 bases. V trimming: 2 bases; J trimming: 4 bases; junction bases outside the gene matches: 14. The CDR3 spans 18 residues. The V gene's germline CDR1 is LNHDA and CDR2 SQIVND (reference sequence). CDR3 nucleotide sequence: TGTGCCAGTAGTATACTAGGGTTCGGGACAGAAACGAATCAGCCCCAGCATTTT. Residues: CASSILGFGTETNQPQHF.